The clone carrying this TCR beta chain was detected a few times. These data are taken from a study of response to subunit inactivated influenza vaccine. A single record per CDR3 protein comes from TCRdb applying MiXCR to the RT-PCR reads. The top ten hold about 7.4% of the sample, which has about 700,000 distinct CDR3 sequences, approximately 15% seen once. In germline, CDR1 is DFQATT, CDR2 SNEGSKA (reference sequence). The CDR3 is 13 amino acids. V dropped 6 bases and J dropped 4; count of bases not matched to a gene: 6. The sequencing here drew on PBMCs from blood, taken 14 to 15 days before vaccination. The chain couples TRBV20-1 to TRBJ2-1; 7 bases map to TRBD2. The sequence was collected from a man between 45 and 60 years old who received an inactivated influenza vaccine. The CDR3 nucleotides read TGCAGTGCAAAACGGGAGGTGTACAATGAGCAGTTCTTC. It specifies CSAKREVYNEQFF.